Below, one TCR beta chain is given with its context. The data stem from a study of blood T cell repertoires in COVID-19. Sequencing used immunoSEQ multiplex PCR; TCRdb keeps in-frame clones, though not all of them. The sample lists approximately 170,000 clones, under 90% seen once, with about 10% in the top ten. The V and J ends lost 6 bases and 2 bases respectively, with 16 bases between them. Looked up from germline, CDR1 is SNHLY and CDR2 is FYNNEI. The CDR3 length is 15 residues. The clonotype comes from a woman aged 80 or over with active or convalescent COVID-19. V gene TRBV2 combines with J gene TRBJ1-2; D may be TRBD1 (5 bases). Sequenced sample: peripheral blood. For the CDR3, the DNA is TGTGCCAGCAGCTCCACTGGGGGAGGAAACTATGGCTACACCTTC. This codes for CASSSTGGGNYGYTF.